The 15 T cell receptor beta chains below all came from one sample that was sequenced in a study of T cells in Graves' hyperthyroidism and ophthalmopathy. Authors of the study amplified TCR beta CDR3 regions from RNA transcripts. Carried out on the TCR CDR3, a first-round RT-PCR used the HTBI primer set. TCRdb re-called the multiplex PCR reads through MiXCR, storing one row per CDR3 protein. Among around 340,000 distinct CDR3 sequences, about 17% were seen once, and the ten largest hold around 35%. The sequenced material came from blood. These TCRs come from a woman in her twenties or thirties with Graves' hyperthyroidism that later progressed to Graves' ophthalmopathy.

This clonotype was seen ten or more times. The chain links TRBV11-1 to TRBJ2-7; 7 bases fit TRBD1. J gave up 3 bases and V 5 bases, and 1 base lay outside the gene matches. The CDR3 is made up of 12 amino acids. Germline V gene sequence: CDR1 SGHAT, CDR2 FQDESV (reference sequence). This chain's CDR3 is CASSDRVYEQYF. The CDR3 DNA follows: TGTGCCAGCAGCGACAGGGTCTACGAGCAGTACTTC.

This clonotype was picked up a small number of times. The chain combines TRBV6-1 with TRBJ1-4, with 9 nucleotides matching TRBD1. This CDR3 has 13 amino acids. Germline V CDR1 and CDR2: MNHNS, SASEGT. V dropped 8 bases and J dropped 8; count of bases not matched to a gene: 6. CDR3 amino acids: CASGDRGFEKLFF. The DNA of the CDR3 is TGTGCCAGCGGAGACAGGGGGTTCGAAAAACTGTTTTTT.

The chain couples TRBV11-3 to TRBJ1-1; D remains unclear. Looked up from germline, CDR1 is SGHNT and CDR2 is YENEEA. Trimming took off 5 bases at V and 5 bases at J, with 9 bases between the two ends. The CDR3 contains 12 residues. The CDR3, as DNA: TGTGCCAGCAGCCCGATCAGGACTGAAGCTTTCTTT. This sequence encodes CASSPIRTEAFF.

The chain links TRBV6-2 or TRBV6-3 to TRBJ1-1, with 7 bases identical to TRBD1. The CDR3 has 16 amino acids. Losses at the gene ends were 4 bases for V and 2 bases for J; bases not matched to a gene: 10. Germline V gene lookup returns CDR1 MNHEY and CDR2 SVGEGT. The CDR3 reads CASSFEGAASNTEAFF. CDR3 in DNA: TGTGCCAGCAGTTTTGAGGGGGCCGCCTCAAACACTGAAGCTTTCTTT.

The chain combines TRBV4-1 with TRBJ2-1; 11 nucleotides line up with TRBD2. Germline lookup yields CDR1 MGHRA and CDR2 YSYEKL. The CDR3 contains 16 residues. Trimming cost V 0 bases and J 2 bases; bases outside gene matches: 0. The CDR3 region is CASSQEGLAAYNEQFF. The CDR3 bases are TGCGCCAGCAGCCAAGAGGGACTAGCGGCCTACAATGAGCAGTTCTTC.

This clonotype has more than one count but fewer than ten. CDR3 coding DNA: TGTGCCAGCAGCCCAGAGGGGCTCGAAAAACTGTTTTTT. Its protein is CASSPEGLEKLFF. The chain couples TRBV7-9 to TRBJ1-4, with D tentatively TRBD1 (5 bases). Germline loops: CDR1 SEHNR, CDR2 FQNEAQ (reference sequence). The CDR3 is 13 residues long. Deletions cut 5 bases from V and 8 bases from J, with 12 bases between.

Ten or more counts support this clonotype. The CDR3 is CASRLAGVGEQFF. DNA of the CDR3: TGTGCCAGCAGACTAGCGGGGGTCGGTGAGCAGTTCTTC. The chain carries TRBV7-9 and TRBJ2-1, with 11 bases identical to TRBD2. Germline trimming cut 6 bases from V and 9 bases from J; bases unmatched to any gene: 4. The CDR3 spans 13 residues. Germline V CDR1 and CDR2: SEHNR, FQNEAQ (reference sequence).

This clonotype was seen repeatedly, ten times or more. The rearrangement uses TRBV2 and TRBJ2-5, with D unclear. CDR1 and CDR2 from the germline V gene are SNHLY and FYNNEI. The CDR3 is 19 amino acids. The ends were cut back, 4 bases at V and 2 bases at J, with 26 bases in the middle. The CDR3 sequence: CASSVEAESVRVLQETQYF. The CDR3 DNA sequence: TGTGCCAGCAGTGTTGAGGCAGAATCTGTACGGGTTCTACAAGAGACCCAGTACTTC.

With respect to this clonotype: One end of the junction does not line up with germline, which may come from a read error. The chain employs TRBV13 and TRBJ1-3, with 11 bases fitting TRBD1. This CDR3 has 20 residues. CDR1 and CDR2 (germline): PRHDT, FYEKMQ (reference sequence). The CDR3 is CAISTPILGTGGPGGNTIYF. CDR3 bases: TGTGCCATCAGCACGCCAATCCTCGGGACAGGGGGACCTGGTGGAAACACCATATATTTT.

This clonotype was seen at least ten times. The genes are TRBV18 and TRBJ1-3, with a possible D match to TRBD1 (5 bases). V shed 2 bases and J shed 4 bases, with 6 bases lying between them. Germline values: CDR1 KGHSH, CDR2 LQKENI. CDR3 length: 13 amino acids. The chain's CDR3 is CASSPDSGNTIYF. In DNA form, the CDR3 reads TGTGCCAGCTCACCAGACAGCGGAAACACCATATATTTT.

Worth noting for this clonotype: At one end the junction does not follow the germline gene, possibly because of a read error. This chain links TRBV20-1 with TRBJ2-5; D may be TRBD1 (5 bases). CDR1 DFQATT and CDR2 SNEGSKA come from the germline V gene (reference sequence). The CDR3 has 14 residues. In DNA form, the CDR3 reads TGCAGTGCTAGAGATCTAGGGGAAGGAGAGACCCAGTGCTTC. It codes for CSARDLGEGETQCF.

This clonotype has just a few counts. DNA of the CDR3: TGTGCCAGCAGTTACTCATTCCCGGGACTAGCGGGGGGCAATGAGCAGTTCTTC. Its translation: CASSYSFPGLAGGNEQFF. This rearrangement joins TRBV6-5 to TRBJ2-1; 15 positions match TRBD2. V was clipped by 0 bases and J by 6 bases; unmatched bases: 6. The CDR3 covers 18 residues. CDR1 is MNHEY, CDR2 SVGAGI, per germline.

The table lists this clonotype with many counts. The chain couples TRBV5-1 to TRBJ2-1; TRBD1 matches 7 bases. Trimming at V came to 3 bases and at J to 6 bases, leaving 12 bases not matched to a gene. Germline-derived CDR1 and CDR2 are SGHRS and YFSETQ. This CDR3 is built from 16 residues. CDR3 protein: CASSWEQGRSGNEQFF. In DNA form, the CDR3 reads TGCGCCAGCAGCTGGGAACAGGGGCGTTCGGGCAATGAGCAGTTCTTC. The whole variable domain, remainder taken from reference TRBV5-1 and TRBJ2-1, is KAGVTQTPRYLIKTRGQQVTLSCSPISGHRSVSWYQQTPGQGLQFLFEYFSETQRNKGNFPGRFSGRQFSNSRSEMNVSTLELGDSALYLCASSWEQGRSGNEQFFGPGTRLTVL.

The CDR3 loop reads CASSQGTGNNEQFF. CDR3 coding DNA: TGCGCCAGCAGCCAAGGGACCGGGAACAATGAGCAGTTCTTC. The chain recombines TRBV4-1 with TRBJ2-1; D might be TRBD2 (5 bases). Trimming pared 1 base from V and 5 bases from J, leaving 9 bases between. The CDR3 covers 14 residues. CDR1 MGHRA and CDR2 YSYEKL come from the germline V gene.

In this sample, this clonotype turned up many times. The J gene is TRBJ2-7, the V gene TRBV6-1; possibly TRBD2 for D (6 bases). The germline CDR1 and CDR2 sequences are MNHNS and SASEGT. The CDR3 has 16 residues. V shed 5 bases and J shed 2 bases, with 19 bases lying between them. The chain's CDR3 is CASSYSAGRFPYEQYF. The CDR3 region has the DNA TGTGCCAGCAGTTATTCCGCGGGAAGGTTTCCCTACGAGCAGTACTTC.